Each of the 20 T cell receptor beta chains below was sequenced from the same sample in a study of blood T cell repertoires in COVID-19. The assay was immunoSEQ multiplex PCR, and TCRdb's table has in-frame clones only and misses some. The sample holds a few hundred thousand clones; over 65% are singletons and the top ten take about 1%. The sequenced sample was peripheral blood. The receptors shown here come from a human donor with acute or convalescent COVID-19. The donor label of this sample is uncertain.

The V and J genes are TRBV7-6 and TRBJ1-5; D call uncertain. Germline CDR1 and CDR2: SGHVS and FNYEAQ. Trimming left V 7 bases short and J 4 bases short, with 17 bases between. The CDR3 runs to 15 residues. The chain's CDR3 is CASTRRGGANQPQHF. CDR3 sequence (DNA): TGTGCCAGCACCCGACGGGGAGGCGCAAATCAGCCCCAGCATTTT.

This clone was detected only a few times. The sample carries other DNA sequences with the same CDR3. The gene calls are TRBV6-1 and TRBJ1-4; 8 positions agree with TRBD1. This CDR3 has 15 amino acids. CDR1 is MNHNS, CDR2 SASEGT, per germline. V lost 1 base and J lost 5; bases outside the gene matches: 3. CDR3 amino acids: CASSEEGTGNEKLFF. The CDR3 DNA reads TGTGCCAGCAGTGAAGAGGGGACAGGCAATGAAAAACTGTTTTTT.

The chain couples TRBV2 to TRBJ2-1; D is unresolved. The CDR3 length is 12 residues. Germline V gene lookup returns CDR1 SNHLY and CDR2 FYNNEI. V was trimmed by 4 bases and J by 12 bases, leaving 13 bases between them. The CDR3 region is CASSVQQQSQFF. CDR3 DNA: TGTGCCAGCAGTGTACAACAACAGTCGCAGTTCTTC. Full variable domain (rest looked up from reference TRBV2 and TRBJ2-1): EPEVTQTPSHQVTQMGQEVILRCVPISNHLYFYWYRQILGQKVEFLVSFYNNEISEKSEIFDDQFSVERPDGSNFTLKIRSTKLEDSAMYFCASSVQQQSQFFGPGTRLTVL.

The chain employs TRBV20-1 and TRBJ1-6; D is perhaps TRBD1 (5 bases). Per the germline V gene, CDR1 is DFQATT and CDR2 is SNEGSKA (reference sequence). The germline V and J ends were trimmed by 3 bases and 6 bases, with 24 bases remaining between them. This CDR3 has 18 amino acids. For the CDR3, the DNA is TGCAGTGCTAGTGGGGGGGTGGGATCCATCCGGGGTAATTCACCCCTCCACTTT. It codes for CSASGGVGSIRGNSPLHF.

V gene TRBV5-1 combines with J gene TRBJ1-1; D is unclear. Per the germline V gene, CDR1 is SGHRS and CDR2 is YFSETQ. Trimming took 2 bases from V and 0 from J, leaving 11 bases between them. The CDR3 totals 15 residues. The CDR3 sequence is CASSLHTNLNTEAFF. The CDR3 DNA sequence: TGCGCCAGCAGCTTACACACCAATCTGAACACTGAAGCTTTCTTT.

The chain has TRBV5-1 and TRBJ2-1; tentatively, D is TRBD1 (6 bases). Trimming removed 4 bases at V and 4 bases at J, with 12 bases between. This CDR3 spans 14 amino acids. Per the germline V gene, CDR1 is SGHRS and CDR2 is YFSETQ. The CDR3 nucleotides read TGCGCCAGCAGCACGGACAGTTCTTACAATGAGCAGTTCTTC. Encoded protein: CASSTDSSYNEQFF.

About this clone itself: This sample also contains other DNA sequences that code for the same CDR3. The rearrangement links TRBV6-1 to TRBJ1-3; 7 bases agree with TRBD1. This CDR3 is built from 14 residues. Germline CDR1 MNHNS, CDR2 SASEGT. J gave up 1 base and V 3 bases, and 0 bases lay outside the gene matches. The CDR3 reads CASSETGSGNTIYF. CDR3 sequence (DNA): TGTGCCAGCAGTGAGACAGGGTCTGGAAACACCATATATTTT.

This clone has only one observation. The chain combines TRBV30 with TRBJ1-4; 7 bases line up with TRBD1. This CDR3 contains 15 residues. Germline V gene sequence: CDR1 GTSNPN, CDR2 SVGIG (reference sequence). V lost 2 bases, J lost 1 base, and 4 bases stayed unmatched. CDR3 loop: CAWSPNRGTNEKLFF. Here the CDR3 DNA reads TGTGCCTGGAGTCCGAACAGGGGAACTAATGAAAAACTGTTTTTT. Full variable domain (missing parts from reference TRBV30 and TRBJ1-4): SQTIHQWPATLVQPVGSPLSLECTVEGTSNPNLYWYRQAAGRGLQLLFYSVGIGQISSEVPQNLSASRPQDRQFILSSKKLLLSDSGFYLCAWSPNRGTNEKLFFGSGTQLSVL.

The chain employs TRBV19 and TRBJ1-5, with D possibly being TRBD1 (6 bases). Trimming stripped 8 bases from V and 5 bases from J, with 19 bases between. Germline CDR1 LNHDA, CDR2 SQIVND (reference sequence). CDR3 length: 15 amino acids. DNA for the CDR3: TGTGCCAGTTCTGAATTCAGGGGTCCCTATCAGCCCCAGCATTTT. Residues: CASSEFRGPYQPQHF.

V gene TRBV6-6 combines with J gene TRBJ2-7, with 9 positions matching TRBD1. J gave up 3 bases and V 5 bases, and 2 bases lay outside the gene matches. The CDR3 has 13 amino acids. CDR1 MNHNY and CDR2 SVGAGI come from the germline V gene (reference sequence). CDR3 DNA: TGTGCCAGCAGTAGGGGACAGGGCTACGAGCAGTACTTC. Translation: CASSRGQGYEQYF.

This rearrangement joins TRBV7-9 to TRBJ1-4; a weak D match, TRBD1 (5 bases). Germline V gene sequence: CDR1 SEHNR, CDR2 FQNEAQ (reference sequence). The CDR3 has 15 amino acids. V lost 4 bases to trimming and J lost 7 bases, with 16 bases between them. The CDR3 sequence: CASSSLTASGEKLFF. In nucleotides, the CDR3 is TGTGCCAGCAGCTCTTTGACAGCCTCTGGTGAAAAACTGTTTTTT. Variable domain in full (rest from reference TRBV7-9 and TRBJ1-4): DTGVSQNPRHKITKRGQNVTFRCDPISEHNRLYWYRQTLGQGPEFLTYFQNEAQLEKSRLLSDRFSAERPKGSFSTLEIQRTEQGDSAMYLCASSSLTASGEKLFFGSGTQLSVL.

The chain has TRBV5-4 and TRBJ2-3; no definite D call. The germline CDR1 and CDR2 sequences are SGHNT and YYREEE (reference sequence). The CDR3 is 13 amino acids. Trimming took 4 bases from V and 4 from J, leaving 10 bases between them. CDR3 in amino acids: CASSPVVSDTQYF. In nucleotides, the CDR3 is TGTGCCAGCAGCCCGGTGGTTTCAGATACGCAGTATTTT.

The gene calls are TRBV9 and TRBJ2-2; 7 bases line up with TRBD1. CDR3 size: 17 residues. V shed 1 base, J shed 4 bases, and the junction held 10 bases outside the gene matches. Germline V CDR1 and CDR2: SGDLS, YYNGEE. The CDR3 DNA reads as TGTGCCAGCAGCGTACATCCAAGACAGGGATCCACCGGGGAGCTGTTTTTT. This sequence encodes CASSVHPRQGSTGELFF. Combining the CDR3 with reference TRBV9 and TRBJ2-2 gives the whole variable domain DSGVTQTPKHLITATGQRVTLRCSPRSGDLSVYWYQQSLDQGLQFLIQYYNGEERAKGNILERFSAQQFPDLHSELNLSSLELGDSALYFCASSVHPRQGSTGELFFGEGSRLTVL.

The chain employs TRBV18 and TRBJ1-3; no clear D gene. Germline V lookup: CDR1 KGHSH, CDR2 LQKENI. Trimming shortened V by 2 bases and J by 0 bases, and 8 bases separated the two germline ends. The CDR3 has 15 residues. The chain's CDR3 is CASSPTESSGNTIYF. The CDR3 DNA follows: TGTGCCAGCTCACCAACGGAGAGCTCTGGAAACACCATATATTTT. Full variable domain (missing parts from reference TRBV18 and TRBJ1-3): NAGVMQNPRHLVRRRGQEARLRCSPMKGHSHVYWYRQLPEEGLKFMVYLQKENIIDESGMPKERFSAEFPKEGPSILRIQQVVRGDSAAYFCASSPTESSGNTIYFGEGSWLTVV.

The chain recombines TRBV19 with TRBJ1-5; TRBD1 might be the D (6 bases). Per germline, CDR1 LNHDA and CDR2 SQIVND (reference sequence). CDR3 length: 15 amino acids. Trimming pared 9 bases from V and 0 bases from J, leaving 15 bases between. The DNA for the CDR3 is TGTGCCAGCAACAGGGACCACAATAGCAATCAGCCCCAGCATTTT. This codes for CASNRDHNSNQPQHF.

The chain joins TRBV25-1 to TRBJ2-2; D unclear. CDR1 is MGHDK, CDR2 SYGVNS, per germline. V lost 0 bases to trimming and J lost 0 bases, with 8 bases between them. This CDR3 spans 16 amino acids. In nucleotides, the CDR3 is TGTGCCAGCAGTGAATATCATCAGTCGAACACCGGGGAGCTGTTTTTT. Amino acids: CASSEYHQSNTGELFF.

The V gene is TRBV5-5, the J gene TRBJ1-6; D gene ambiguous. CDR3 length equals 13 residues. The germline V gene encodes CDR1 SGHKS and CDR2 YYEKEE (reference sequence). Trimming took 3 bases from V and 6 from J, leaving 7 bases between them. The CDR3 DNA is TGTGCCAGCAGCTCTTACAGTAATTCACCCCTCCACTTT. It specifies CASSSYSNSPLHF.

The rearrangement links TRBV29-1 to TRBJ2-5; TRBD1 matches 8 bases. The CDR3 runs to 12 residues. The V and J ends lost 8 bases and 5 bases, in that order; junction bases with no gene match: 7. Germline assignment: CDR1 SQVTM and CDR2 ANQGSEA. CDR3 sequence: CSWAGGRETQYF. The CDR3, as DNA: TGCAGCTGGGCAGGGGGCCGGGAGACCCAGTACTTC.

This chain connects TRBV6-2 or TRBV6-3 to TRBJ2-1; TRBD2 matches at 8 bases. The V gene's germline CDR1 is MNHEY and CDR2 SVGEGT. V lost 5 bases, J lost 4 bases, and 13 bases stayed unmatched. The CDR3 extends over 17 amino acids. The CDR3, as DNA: TGTGCCAGCAGTCCCTGGGGTAGCGGGGAGGTTTACAATGAGCAGTTCTTC. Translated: CASSPWGSGEVYNEQFF.

CDR3 amino acids: CASSIWGRGFQPQHF. As DNA, the CDR3 is TGTGCCAGTAGTATATGGGGGCGCGGGTTTCAGCCCCAGCATTTT. The chain links TRBV19 to TRBJ1-5; tentatively, D is TRBD1 (6 bases). The CDR3 totals 15 residues. CDR1 and CDR2 (germline): LNHDA, SQIVND (reference sequence). Between the trimmed V and J ends, which lost 2 bases and 6 bases, there was a span of 14 bases.